This T cell receptor beta chain is drawn from a study of T cells in Graves' hyperthyroidism and ophthalmopathy (dated by TCRdb to between 2018 and 2020). Notes on the research overall: Peripheral blood samples were taken at the time of initial diagnosis, prior to any treatment. To identify TCR V-J signatures that set the groups apart, the researchers used a discovery cohort of approximately 98 patients, made up of some 41 with Graves' ophthalmopathy and some 60 with stable Graves' hyperthyroidism. An independent validation cohort of around 19 hyperthyroidism patients and more than 15 patients who later progressed to ophthalmopathy tested prospective prediction of ophthalmopathy. The 85 to 100 discovery patients were divided at random into training and test sets in a 7:3 ratio. Thyroid tissue and blood T-cell repertoires from over 5 Graves' hyperthyroidism patients were also compared in the study. After blood sampling, hyperthyroidism patients were treated with methimazole at a starting dose of 30 mg daily, and ophthalmopathy patients were treated with high-dose intravenous methylprednisolone. According to the paper, TCR Vbeta CDR3 sequencing was carried out on 135 peripheral blood samples, which came from over 40 ophthalmopathy, under 85 hyperthyroidism and about 17 progressor patients.

Ophthalmopathy patients had moderately to severely active disease, Clinical Activity Score of at least 3, NOSPECS grade of at least 4, and duration under 3 months. Any patient with an uncontrolled infection, another autoimmune disease, pregnancy or lactation was excluded. Diagnoses relied on clinical symptoms, serum thyroxine and TRAb, thyroid ultrasound and orbital computed tomography. Ficoll-Paque density gradient centrifugation was used to isolate PBMCs from about 9 ml of fresh peripheral blood. Trizol reagent was used to extract total RNA, and RNA quality was then checked on an Agilent 2100 Bioanalyzer. This clonotype was seen repeatedly, ten times or more. Its antigen is currently not known. No much larger clone is present one base from it, and per-base qualities are unavailable. TCR beta CDR3 regions were amplified from RNA transcripts. For the first round of RT-PCR on the TCR CDR3, the HTBI primer set was used together with the Qiagen OneStep RT-PCR kit. Libraries were constructed in a second round of multiplex PCR, after which size selection and purification were performed. Paired-end sequencing of the libraries was performed with 100 bp reads on an Illumina HiSeq2000. On the authors' methods: SOAPnuke was used to process the raw data, removing reads that contained adapters or uncalled bases, had a mean Phred below 15, or lacked an exact match to the constant primer or identifier. High-quality paired reads were merged with COPE v1.2.5, and unique nucleotide sequences were defined as clonotypes. MiTCR v1.1 was used to align clonotypes to the IMGT TRBV, TRBD and TRBJ reference segments. Analysis was restricted to V-J combinations with a frequency above 0.0001, which covered over 98% of repertoires. A TCS score was defined as the ratio between F50 (clonal expansion) and ExV (chaos), using BLOSUM62-based TCRdist between CDR3 peptides within each V-J. Welch's t-statistics and random forest reduced roughly 540 V-J features to some 14, which were used in a naive Bayes classifier (R e1071). TCRdb reanalyzed the raw reads on its own, using fastp at Q25 for trimming and MiXCR for clone calling, and kept in-frame beta chains. When rows share a CDR3 protein, they turn into one entry using the most common DNA and genes. The V and J calls come from TCRdb's annotation, not from the publication. The sample includes fewer than 250,000 distinct CDR3 sequences, with roughly a quarter observed a single time. Roughly 35% of the sample is in the top ten clones.

General findings and caveats noted by the study authors: In validation, the model predicted progression to ophthalmopathy with approximately 71% sensitivity and 72.22% specificity, a median of 6.5 months before onset. Ophthalmopathy was separated from stable hyperthyroidism by a 13 V-J signature model, with about 88% sensitivity and 81% to 82% specificity obtained in cross-validation and 80%/75% obtained in testing. Most expanded thyroid clonotypes (frequency above 0.001) were also detected in blood, suggesting blood repertoires may reflect thyroid immune responses. No statistical method was used to set the sample size in advance, and investigators knew the group allocation.

This sequence was found in a woman between 35 and 50 years old with Graves' ophthalmopathy. Sequenced: blood.

The sequenced DNA is TGTGCCAGCAGTGAAGAGGGGATTTATGAAGCTTTCTTT. Its amino acids are CASSEEGIYEAFF. Recombination connected TRBV2 to TRBJ1-1, and possibly TRBD1, on 5 matching bases. The CDR3 has 13 amino acids, counting the end cysteine and phenylalanine. This entry keeps only the CDR3 DNA: 39 bases, framed from base 1. CDR1 and CDR2, looked up from the germline V gene, are SNHLY and FYNNEI. The junction shows trimming of 1 base on V and 7 bases on J, plus 10 bases between the germline ends.